This TCR beta chain was sequenced for a study of blood T cell repertoires in COVID-19. The CDR3 is made up of 13 amino acids. Trimming cost V 6 bases and J 8 bases; bases outside gene matches: 9. CDR1 and CDR2 (germline): LNHDA, SQIVND (reference sequence). Clones were sequenced by immunoSEQ multiplex PCR, and TCRdb holds only the in-frame ones, with some missing. The table shows some 130,000 clones, with roughly nine tenths occurring only once. The chain has TRBV19 and TRBJ1-2; TRBD1 matches 7 bases. The receptor comes from a man in his fifties or sixties with active COVID-19. The material sequenced was peripheral blood. The CDR3 coding sequence is TGTGCCAGTAGCACCGACAGGGAAGGAGGCTACACCTTC. Translating gives CASSTDREGGYTF.